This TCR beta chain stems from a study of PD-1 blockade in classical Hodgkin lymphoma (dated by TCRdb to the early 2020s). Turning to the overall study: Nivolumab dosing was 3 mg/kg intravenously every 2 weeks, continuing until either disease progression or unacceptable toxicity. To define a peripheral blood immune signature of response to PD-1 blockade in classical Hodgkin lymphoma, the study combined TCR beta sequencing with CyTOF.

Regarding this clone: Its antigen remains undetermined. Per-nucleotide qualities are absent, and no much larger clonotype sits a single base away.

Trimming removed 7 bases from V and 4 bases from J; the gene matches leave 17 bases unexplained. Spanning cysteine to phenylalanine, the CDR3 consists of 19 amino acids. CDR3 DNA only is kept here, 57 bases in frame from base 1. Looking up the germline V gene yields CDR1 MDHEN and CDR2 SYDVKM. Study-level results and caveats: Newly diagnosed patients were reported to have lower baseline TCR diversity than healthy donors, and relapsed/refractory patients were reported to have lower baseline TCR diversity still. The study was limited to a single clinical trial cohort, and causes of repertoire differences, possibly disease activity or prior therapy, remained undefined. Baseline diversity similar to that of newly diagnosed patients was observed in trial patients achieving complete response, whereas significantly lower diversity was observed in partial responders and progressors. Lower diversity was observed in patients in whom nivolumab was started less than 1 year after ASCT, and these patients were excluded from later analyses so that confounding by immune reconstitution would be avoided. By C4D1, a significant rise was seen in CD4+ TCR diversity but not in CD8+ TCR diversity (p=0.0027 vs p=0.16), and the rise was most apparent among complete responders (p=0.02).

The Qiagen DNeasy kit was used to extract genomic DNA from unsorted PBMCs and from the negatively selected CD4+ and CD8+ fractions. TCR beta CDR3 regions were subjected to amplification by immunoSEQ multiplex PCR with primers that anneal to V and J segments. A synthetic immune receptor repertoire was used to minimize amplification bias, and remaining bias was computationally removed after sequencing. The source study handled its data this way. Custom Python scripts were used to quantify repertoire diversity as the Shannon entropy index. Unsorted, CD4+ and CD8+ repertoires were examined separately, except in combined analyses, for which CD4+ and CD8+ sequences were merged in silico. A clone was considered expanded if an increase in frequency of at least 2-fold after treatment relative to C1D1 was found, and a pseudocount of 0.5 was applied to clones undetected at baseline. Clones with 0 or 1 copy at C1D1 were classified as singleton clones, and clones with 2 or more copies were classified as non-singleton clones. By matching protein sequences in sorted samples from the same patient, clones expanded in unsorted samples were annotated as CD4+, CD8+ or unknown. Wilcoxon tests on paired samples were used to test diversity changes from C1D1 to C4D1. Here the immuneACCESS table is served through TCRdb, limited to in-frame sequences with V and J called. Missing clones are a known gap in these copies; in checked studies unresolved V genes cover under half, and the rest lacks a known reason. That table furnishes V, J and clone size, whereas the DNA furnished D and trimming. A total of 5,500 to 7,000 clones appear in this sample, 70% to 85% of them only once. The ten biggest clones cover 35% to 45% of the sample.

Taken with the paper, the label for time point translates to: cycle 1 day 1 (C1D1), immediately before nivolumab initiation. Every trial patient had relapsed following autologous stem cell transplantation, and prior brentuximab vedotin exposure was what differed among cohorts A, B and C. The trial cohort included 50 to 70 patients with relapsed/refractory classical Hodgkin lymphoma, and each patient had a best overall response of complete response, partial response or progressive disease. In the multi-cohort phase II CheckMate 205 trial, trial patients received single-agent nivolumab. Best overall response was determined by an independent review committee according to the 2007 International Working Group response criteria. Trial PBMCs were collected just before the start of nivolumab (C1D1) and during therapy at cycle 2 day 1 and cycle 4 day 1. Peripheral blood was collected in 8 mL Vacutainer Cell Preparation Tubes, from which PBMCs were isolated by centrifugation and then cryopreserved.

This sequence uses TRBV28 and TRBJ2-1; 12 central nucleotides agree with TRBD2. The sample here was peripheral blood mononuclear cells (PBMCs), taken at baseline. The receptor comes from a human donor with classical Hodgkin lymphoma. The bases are TGTGCCAGCACCCCTTCAGGGCTAGCGGGAGGGCGAGGATACAATGAGCAGTTCTTC. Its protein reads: CASTPSGLAGGRGYNEQFF.